Presented here are 5 T cell receptor beta chains from one specimen sequenced in a study of blood T cell repertoires in COVID-19. The method was immunoSEQ multiplex PCR; TCRdb's version includes in-frame clones alone and lacks a portion of them. The profile shows around 330,000 clones, about nine tenths of them singletons. Specimen: PBMCs or T cells enriched from blood (not recorded which). Receptors originate from a woman under 30 who had recovered from COVID-19.

The rearrangement links TRBV7-9 to TRBJ2-3; D uncertain. This CDR3 contains 15 residues. With 4 bases removed from V and 0 bases from J, the gap between germline ends came to 11 bases. The germline gives CDR1 SEHNR, CDR2 FQNEAQ (reference sequence). This chain's CDR3 is CASSSRVLSTDTQYF. The CDR3 nucleotides read TGTGCCAGCAGCTCTAGAGTCCTGAGCACAGATACGCAGTATTTT.

The rearrangement uses TRBV14 and TRBJ2-2; maybe TRBD1 (5 bases). The length of the CDR3 is 17 residues. V lost 1 base and J lost 5, with 17 bases in between. Germline CDR1 SGHDN, CDR2 FVKESK. This CDR3 is CASSQAAVRGGTGELFF. The CDR3 DNA is TGTGCCAGCAGCCAAGCCGCTGTAAGGGGTGGGACCGGGGAGCTGTTTTTT.

The chain is built from TRBV12-2 and TRBJ1-1; the D call in the table, TRBD1, was not verified against the DNA. TRBV12-2 is tagged as a pseudogene. This CDR3 region has 16 residues. In DNA form, the CDR3 reads TGTGCAAGTCGCTTAGGCCTGGTGGTCAGGAACACTGAAGCTTTCTTT. As protein: CASRLGLVVRNTEAFF.

This clone turned up a few times. V and J are TRBV7-9 and TRBJ2-2; the match to TRBD1 covers 11 bases. V shed 10 bases and J 4 bases; nucleotides not matched to a gene: 5. The CDR3 totals 14 residues. CDR1 and CDR2 (germline): SEHNR, FQNEAQ (reference sequence). This CDR3 reads CATRDRGITGELFF. The CDR3 bases are TGTGCCACTAGGGACAGGGGGATCACCGGGGAGCTGTTTTTT.

The chain employs TRBV21-1 and TRBJ2-1; the table gives TRBD1 as D, unverified against the DNA. TRBV21-1 is recorded as a pseudogene. The CDR3 length is 12 residues. This CDR3 reads CAGDNSYNEQFF. CDR3 nucleotides: TGTGCCGGGGACAACTCCTACAATGAGCAGTTCTTC.